One T cell receptor (beta chain) is described in this entry. Its antigen is still unknown. Trimming pared 1 base from V and 7 bases from J, leaving 7 bases between. CDR1 is MGHRA, CDR2 YSYEKL, per germline. The CDR3 length is 12 residues. This sample was taken from a study of OX40 agonist ivuxolimab in advanced cancers. In the study overall: Hepatocellular carcinoma, melanoma, renal cell or head and neck cancer affected the dose-escalation patients.

Overall study results and limits: Relative to CD4+ cells, CD8+ T cells on average had more expanded clones. Normalized T-cell clonal expansion was also low in a subset of nonresponders.

Patients with a history of autoimmune disease or on systemic immunosuppression were excluded. The data were produced by immunoSEQ multiplex PCR, yet TCRdb's version contains in-frame clones alone and is incomplete. The repertoire includes tens of thousands of clones, approximately 86% of them detected once, and roughly 15% sits in the top ten. This receptor was identified in an adult with an advanced solid tumor such as melanoma, head and neck, liver or kidney cancer. The chain has TRBV4-1 and TRBJ1-1; D gene uncertain. The sequencing used CD4+ or CD8+ T cells sorted from blood, collected in a trial of the OX40 agonist ivuxolimab. DNA of the CDR3: TGCGCCAGCAGCCAAGGGACTGTTGAAGCTTTCTTT. Encoded protein: CASSQGTVEAFF.